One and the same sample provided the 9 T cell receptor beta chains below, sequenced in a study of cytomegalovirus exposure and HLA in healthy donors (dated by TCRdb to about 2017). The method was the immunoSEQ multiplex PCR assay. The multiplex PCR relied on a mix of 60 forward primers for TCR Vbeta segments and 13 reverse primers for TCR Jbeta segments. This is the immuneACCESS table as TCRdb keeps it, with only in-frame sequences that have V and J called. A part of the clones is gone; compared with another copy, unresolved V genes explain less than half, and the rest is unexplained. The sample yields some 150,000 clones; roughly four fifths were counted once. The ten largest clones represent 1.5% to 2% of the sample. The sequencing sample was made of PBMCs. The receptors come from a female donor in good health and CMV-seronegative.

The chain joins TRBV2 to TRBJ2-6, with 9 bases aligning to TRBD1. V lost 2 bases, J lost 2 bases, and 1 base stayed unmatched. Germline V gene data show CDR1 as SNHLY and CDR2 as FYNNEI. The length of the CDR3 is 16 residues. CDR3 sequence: CASSERTGAGANVLTF. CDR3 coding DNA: TGTGCCAGCAGTGAAAGGACAGGGGCTGGGGCCAACGTCCTGACTTTC.

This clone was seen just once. The CDR3 DNA follows: TGTGCCAGCAGCTTCCGTAGCGGGGGGGTAACAGATACGCAGTATTTT. As protein: CASSFRSGGVTDTQYF. The V gene is TRBV7-9, the J gene TRBJ2-3; 11 nucleotides agree with TRBD2. Per germline, CDR1 SEHNR and CDR2 FQNEAQ (reference sequence). This CDR3 region has 16 residues. Trimming at V came to 3 bases and at J to 3 bases, leaving 5 bases not matched to a gene.

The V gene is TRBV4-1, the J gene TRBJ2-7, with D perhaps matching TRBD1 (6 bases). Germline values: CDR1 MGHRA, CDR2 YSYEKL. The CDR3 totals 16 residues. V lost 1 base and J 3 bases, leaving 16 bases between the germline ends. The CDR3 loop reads CASSQGFRTANYEQYF. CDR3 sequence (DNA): TGCGCCAGCAGCCAAGGTTTCCGGACAGCGAACTACGAGCAGTACTTC.

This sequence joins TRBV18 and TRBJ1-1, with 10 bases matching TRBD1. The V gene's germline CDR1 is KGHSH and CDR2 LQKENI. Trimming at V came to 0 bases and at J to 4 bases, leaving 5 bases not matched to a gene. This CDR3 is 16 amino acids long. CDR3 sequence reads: CASSPPSRDRGTEAFF. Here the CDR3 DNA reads TGTGCCAGCTCACCACCTAGCCGGGACAGGGGCACTGAAGCTTTCTTT.

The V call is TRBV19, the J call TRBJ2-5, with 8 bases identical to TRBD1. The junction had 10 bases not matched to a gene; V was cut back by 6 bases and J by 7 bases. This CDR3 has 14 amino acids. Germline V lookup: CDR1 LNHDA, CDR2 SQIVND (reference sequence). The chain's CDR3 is CASSSDRDSGTQYF. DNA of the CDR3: TGTGCCAGTAGCTCGGACAGGGATAGTGGGACCCAGTACTTC.

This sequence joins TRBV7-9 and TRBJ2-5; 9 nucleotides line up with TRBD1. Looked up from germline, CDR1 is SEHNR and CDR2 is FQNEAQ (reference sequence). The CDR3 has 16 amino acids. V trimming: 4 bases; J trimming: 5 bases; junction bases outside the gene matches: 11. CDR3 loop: CASSSEEGQGRETQYF. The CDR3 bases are TGTGCCAGCAGCTCAGAGGAGGGACAGGGTAGGGAGACCCAGTACTTC.

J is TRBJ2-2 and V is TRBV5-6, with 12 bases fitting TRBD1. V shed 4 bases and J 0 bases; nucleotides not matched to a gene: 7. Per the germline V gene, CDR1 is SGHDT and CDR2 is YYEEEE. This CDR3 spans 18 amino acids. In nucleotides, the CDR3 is TGTGCCAGCAGCGTAAAGGGACAGGGGGCTGCGAACACCGGGGAGCTGTTTTTT. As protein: CASSVKGQGAANTGELFF.

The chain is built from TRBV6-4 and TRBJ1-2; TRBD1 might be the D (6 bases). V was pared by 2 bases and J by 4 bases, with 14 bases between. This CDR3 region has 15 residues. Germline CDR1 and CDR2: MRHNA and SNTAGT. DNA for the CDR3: TGTGCCAGCAGTGACGGACAGAGTGGCGCCTATGGCTACACCTTC. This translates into CASSDGQSGAYGYTF.

CDR3 sequence (DNA): TGTGCCAGTAGTATAGCTACAGGGGGAAATTCACCCCTCCACTTT. This encodes CASSIATGGNSPLHF. The V call is TRBV19, the J call TRBJ1-6; the match to TRBD1 covers 8 bases. V was pared by 1 base and J by 7 bases, with 3 bases of the junction left unmatched. Germline-derived CDR1 and CDR2 are LNHDA and SQIVND (reference sequence). The CDR3 has 15 residues.